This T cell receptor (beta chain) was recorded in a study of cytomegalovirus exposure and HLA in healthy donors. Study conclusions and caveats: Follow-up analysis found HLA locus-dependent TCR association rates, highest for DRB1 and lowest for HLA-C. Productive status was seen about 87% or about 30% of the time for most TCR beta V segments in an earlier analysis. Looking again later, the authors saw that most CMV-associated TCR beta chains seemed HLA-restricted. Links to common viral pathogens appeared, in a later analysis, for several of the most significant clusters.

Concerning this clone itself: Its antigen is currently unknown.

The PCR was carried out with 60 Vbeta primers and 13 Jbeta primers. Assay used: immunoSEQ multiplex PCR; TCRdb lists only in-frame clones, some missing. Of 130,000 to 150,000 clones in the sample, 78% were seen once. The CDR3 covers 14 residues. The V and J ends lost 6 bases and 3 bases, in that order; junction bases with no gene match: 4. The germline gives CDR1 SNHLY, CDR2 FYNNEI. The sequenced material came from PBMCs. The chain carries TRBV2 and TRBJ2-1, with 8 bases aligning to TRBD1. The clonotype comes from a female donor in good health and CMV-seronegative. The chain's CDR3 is CASRPGTGYNEQFF. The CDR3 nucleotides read TGTGCCAGCAGACCCGGGACAGGCTACAATGAGCAGTTCTTC.